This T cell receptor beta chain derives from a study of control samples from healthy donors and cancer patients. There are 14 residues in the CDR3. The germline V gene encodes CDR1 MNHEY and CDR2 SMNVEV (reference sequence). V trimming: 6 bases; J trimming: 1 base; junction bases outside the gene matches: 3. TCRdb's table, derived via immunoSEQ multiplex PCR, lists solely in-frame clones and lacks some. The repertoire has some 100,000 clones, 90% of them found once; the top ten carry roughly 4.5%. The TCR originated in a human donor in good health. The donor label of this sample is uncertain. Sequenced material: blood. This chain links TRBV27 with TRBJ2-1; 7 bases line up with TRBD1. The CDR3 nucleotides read TGTGCCAGCAGCAGGGGGAGTTCCTACAATGAGCAGTTCTTC. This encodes CASSRGSSYNEQFF.